The 5 T cell receptor beta chains presented below share a single source sample, sequenced in a study of blood T cells in healthy people across ages. For the second PCR, which ran for roughly 7 to 11 cycles, a sample-barcoded 5' primer and a J-beta primer mix were used. Each CDR3 protein is one row after TCRdb ran MiXCR on the 5' RACE reads. The repertoire holds about 1.6 million distinct CDR3 sequences, with about 31% as singletons. Sequencing was carried out using blood. The source is a woman aged 25 to 45 in good health.

This chain uses TRBV20-1 with TRBJ1-4; TRBD1 is a possible D gene (5 bases). Germline V gives CDR1 DFQATT, CDR2 SNEGSKA (reference sequence). This CDR3 comprises 14 residues. V gave up 6 bases and J gave up 8 bases, with 19 bases separating them. The CDR3: CSASPAGIGEKLFF. CDR3 bases: TGCAGTGCCAGCCCGGCAGGGATTGGGGAAAAACTGTTTTTT.

The genes are TRBV4-1 and TRBJ1-2; D is possibly TRBD1 (5 bases). From germline, CDR1 is MGHRA and CDR2 YSYEKL. V shed 6 bases and J shed 5 bases, with 19 bases lying between them. The CDR3 extends over 15 amino acids. In DNA form, the CDR3 reads TGCGCCAGCAGGCCGCAAATCGGGACCACTTATGGCTACACCTTC. Translating gives CASRPQIGTTYGYTF.

The chain joins TRBV6-5 to TRBJ2-1, with 9 bases matching TRBD1. Unmatched junction bases numbered 9, after V lost 0 bases and J lost 3 bases. The CDR3 runs to 18 residues. Germline V gives CDR1 MNHEY, CDR2 SVGAGI. CDR3 protein: CASSYSAGTGIFYNEQFF. For the CDR3, the DNA is TGTGCCAGCAGTTACTCCGCCGGGACAGGGATATTCTACAATGAGCAGTTCTTC.

The CDR3 here is CSVATGDSYEQYF. In DNA, the CDR3 is TGCAGCGTTGCGACAGGAGATTCCTACGAGCAGTACTTC. V is TRBV29-1 and J is TRBJ2-7, with TRBD1 as a possible D gene (6 bases). Germline-derived CDR1 and CDR2 are SQVTM and ANQGSEA. The CDR3 covers 13 residues. V lost 4 bases to trimming and J lost 1 base, with 11 bases between them.

The chain uses TRBV2 and TRBJ1-4; perhaps TRBD1 as D (6 bases). There are 14 residues in the CDR3. The germline V gene has CDR1 SNHLY and CDR2 FYNNEI. Trimming stripped 6 bases from V and 4 bases from J, with 12 bases between. In DNA form, the CDR3 reads TGTGCCAGCAGCGGACAGCGCCTTAATGAAAAACTGTTTTTT. Amino acid sequence: CASSGQRLNEKLFF.